Listed below are T cell receptor beta chains from one sample, sequenced in a study of regulatory T cells in long-lasting Graves disease. TCRdb redid the calling of the multiplex PCR reads with MiXCR, one entry per CDR3 protein. The sample yields some 450,000 distinct CDR3 sequences, around 15% seen once. These data also featured in a second study, about T cells in Graves' hyperthyroidism and ophthalmopathy.

The source material was peripheral blood mononuclear cells (PBMCs), sampled at new diagnosis, from a patient treated with antithyroid drugs. The receptors were gathered from a woman aged 25 to 39 with Graves disease. The CDR3 runs from the conserved cysteine through the conserved F or W. The D gene is left open where the match is weak. The size field is filled for only some rows; it gives once, few, many or a size class.

j_call,v_call,d_call,clone_size,cdr3_nt,cdr3_aa
TRBJ2-1,TRBV18,.,many,TGTGCCAGCTCACCACAAAGGGAGGGGGGTGAGCAGTTCTTC,CASSPQREGGEQFF
TRBJ2-1,TRBV20-1,TRBD2,many,TGCAGTGCTGAACTAGCGGGACGCAATGAGCAGTTCTTC,CSAELAGRNEQFF
TRBJ1-5,TRBV4-2,TRBD1,many,TGTGCCAGCAGCCAACATACGACAGGGGGCTTTCAGCCCCAGCATTTT,CASSQHTTGGFQPQHF
TRBJ1-6,TRBV28,.,many,TGTGCCAGCAGCCCCGTCTATTACGGTTCAAGCTCCTATAATTCACCCCTCCACTTT,CASSPVYYGSSSYNSPLHF
TRBJ2-7,TRBV28,.,many,TGTGCCAGCAGGCCAGGGTCGTCCTACGAGCAGTACTTC,CASRPGSSYEQYF
TRBJ1-2,TRBV20-1,.,.,TGCAGTGCTGGAGACGGGGGGAAGGGCTACACCTTC,CSAGDGGKGYTF
TRBJ2-7,TRBV5-5,.,.,TGTGCCAGCAGCCATTACGAGCAGTACTTC,CASSHYEQYF
TRBJ2-1,TRBV6-2/TRBV6-3,TRBD2,many,TGTGCCAGCAGGCCCTTCGGGGTCGGGGGGGGGACTAGGGCAAACAATGAGCAGTTCTTC,CASRPFGVGGGTRANNEQFF
TRBJ1-3,TRBV10-3,.,few,TGTGCCATCACCCGGGACCTGGGGGGAAACACCATATATTTT,CAITRDLGGNTIYF
TRBJ2-7,TRBV28,.,many,TGTGCCAGCAGTTTAACTGCAGGTTCTAGCTCCTACGAGCAGTACTTC,CASSLTAGSSSYEQYF
TRBJ2-7,TRBV28,.,many,TGTGCCAGCAGTTCCCCTGGTGGGGGGAGCTCCTACGAGCAGTACTTC,CASSSPGGGSSYEQYF
TRBJ2-1,TRBV7-7,.,.,TGTGCTAGCAGCTTAGCAGGGGCAGGAGGTGAGCAGTTCTTC,CASSLAGAGGEQFF
TRBJ1-5,TRBV6-5,.,few,TGTGCCAGCAGTTACTCCATTGCAGGGGCCTATAGCAATCAGCCCCAGCATTTT,CASSYSIAGAYSNQPQHF
TRBJ2-5,TRBV2,TRBD2,many,TGTGCCAGCAAAACTGCCGGGAGGGCCTTAGAGACCCAGTACTTC,CASKTAGRALETQYF
TRBJ2-1,TRBV10-3,.,.,TGTGCCATCAGCGCCGGGACACCCGATGAGCAGTTCTTC,CAISAGTPDEQFF
TRBJ2-5,TRBV5-6,.,.,TGTGCCAGCAGCTTAGACAGTGCCGCGACCCAGTACTTC,CASSLDSAATQYF
TRBJ1-2,TRBV9,TRBD1,.,TGTGCCAGCAGCCCCCCGACAGGGAGCTATGGCTACACCTTC,CASSPPTGSYGYTF
TRBJ2-1,TRBV15,.,few,TGTGCCACCAGCGGACCTGCCCCGGCTCTCTACAATGAGCAGTTCTTC,CATSGPAPALYNEQFF
TRBJ2-5,TRBV7-2,TRBD2,many,TGTGCCAGCAGCTTAGCGAGCCCTAGCGGGAGGGGTAAGACCCAGTACTTC,CASSLASPSGRGKTQYF
TRBJ1-2,TRBV28,.,many,TGTGCCAGCAGTCTACAGGGTAACTATGGCTACACCTTC,CASSLQGNYGYTF
TRBJ2-7,TRBV11-2,.,many,TGTGCCAGCAGCTCCCGAGGGCGCGAGCTAGGCTACGAGCAGTACTTC,CASSSRGRELGYEQYF
TRBJ2-1,TRBV6-2/TRBV6-3,TRBD2,many,TGTGCCAGCAGTTACAGTGTTGAACTAGCGGGGGACAATGAGCAGTTCTTC,CASSYSVELAGDNEQFF
TRBJ1-1,TRBV5-1,.,.,TGCGCCAGCAGCTTGGATATCCCCCTGAAAGCTTTCTTT,CASSLDIPLKAFF
TRBJ2-4,TRBV7-3,.,.,TGTGCCAGCAGCCCCCCCGGGAGTGCCGCCAAAAACATTCAGTACTTC,CASSPPGSAAKNIQYF
TRBJ1-4,TRBV29-1,TRBD1,few,TGCAGCGTCCTCGCCAGGGGGGAAAAACTGTTTTTT,CSVLARGEKLFF
TRBJ2-1,TRBV11-2,.,many,TGTGCCAGCAGCTTCGACCCGGAGAATGAGCAGTTCTTC,CASSFDPENEQFF
TRBJ2-3,TRBV18,.,many,TGTGCCAGCTCACCTTCGAGCCAAGGGCTCACAGATACGCAGTATTTT,CASSPSSQGLTDTQYF
TRBJ2-1,TRBV6-9,TRBD2,few,TGTGCCAGCGGTTACGTGGCTAGCGGTAACAATGAGCAGTTCTTC,CASGYVASGNNEQFF
TRBJ1-1,TRBV7-9,TRBD1,.,TGTGCCAGCAGCTTTCCGGGACAGGGTATTATGAACACTGAAGCTTTCTTT,CASSFPGQGIMNTEAFF
TRBJ2-1,TRBV3-1,TRBD2,few,TGTGCCAGCAGCCAAGTAGCGGGAGGAGGGGCCTACAATGAGCAGTTCTTC,CASSQVAGGGAYNEQFF
TRBJ2-2,TRBV7-8,TRBD1,many,TGTGCCAGCAGCTTAAGGACAGGGGGTAACACCGGGGAGCTGTTTTTT,CASSLRTGGNTGELFF
TRBJ2-5,TRBV28,.,many,TGTGCCAGCAGTTTAATCGCCTGGACTACCACGGAGACCCAGTACTTC,CASSLIAWTTTETQYF
TRBJ1-1,TRBV6-1,.,few,TGTGCCAGCAGTCCCGGGACTACCCAAATTGAAGCTTTCTTT,CASSPGTTQIEAFF
TRBJ1-1,TRBV27,.,many,TGTGCCAGCAGTTTGCAGGGGAGGGCAAACACTGAAGCTTTCTTT,CASSLQGRANTEAFF
TRBJ2-1,TRBV18,TRBD2,many,TGTGCCAGCTCACCTAGCGGGAGATCCTACAATGAGCAGTTCTTC,CASSPSGRSYNEQFF
TRBJ1-1,TRBV10-3,.,few,TGTGCCATCAGGGCGGACAGTCTTATTGAAGCTTTCTTT,CAIRADSLIEAFF
TRBJ2-2,TRBV3-1,TRBD2,.,TGTGCCAGCAGCGGGACTAGCGGAATACGAGGGGAGCTGTTTTTT,CASSGTSGIRGELFF
TRBJ2-7,TRBV6-2/TRBV6-3,.,.,TGTGCCAGCAACGCGCAATACTCCTACAATGAGCAGTACTTC,CASNAQYSYNEQYF
TRBJ1-2,TRBV9,.,many,TGTGCCAGCAGTGTCGCAGGAGCAAACTATGGCTACACCTTC,CASSVAGANYGYTF
TRBJ1-5,TRBV6-2/TRBV6-3,.,many,TGTGCCAGCAGTTACCTCCGGGACCCTACGTCTCCCCAGCATTTT,CASSYLRDPTSPQHF
TRBJ2-3,TRBV7-2,TRBD1,many,TGTGCCAGCAGCATGGGACAGGATACGCAGTATTTT,CASSMGQDTQYF
TRBJ1-1,TRBV7-9,.,many,TGTGCCAGCAGCTTTGGGACAAGGAACACTGAAGCTTTCTTT,CASSFGTRNTEAFF
TRBJ1-5,TRBV24-1,.,few,TGTGCCACCAGTGATGACGGGACCCACGGGCATTTT,CATSDDGTHGHF
TRBJ1-4,TRBV7-9,TRBD1,few,TGTGCCGGCGGGAAGCGACAGGGTGTCGAAAAACTGTTTTTT,CAGGKRQGVEKLFF
TRBJ2-3,TRBV7-3,.,many,TGTGCCAGCAGCCCCCCTTGGGATACAGATACGCAGTATTTT,CASSPPWDTDTQYF
TRBJ2-7,TRBV28,TRBD1,many,TGTGCCAGCAGTTTGCGAGGGCACAGGGGGCGGTACGAGCAGTACTTC,CASSLRGHRGRYEQYF
TRBJ2-5,TRBV11-2,.,.,TGTGCCAGCAGCTTAGCGACTGGGCGCCAAGAGACCCAGTACTTC,CASSLATGRQETQYF